A single sample gave rise to the 22 T cell receptor beta chains below, sequenced in a study of cytomegalovirus exposure and HLA in healthy donors. The PCR made use of 60 Vbeta and 13 Jbeta primers. Repertoires were generated with immunoSEQ multiplex PCR, while TCRdb's copy carries only in-frame clones and drops some. The sample has 200,000 to 300,000 clones, around 83% seen once; the top ten hold 0.2% to 0.25%. The specimen sequenced was PBMCs. These receptor sequences come from a girl aged 2 to 10 in good health and CMV-seronegative.

The chain recombines TRBV5-4 with TRBJ2-2, with D tentatively TRBD1 (6 bases). This CDR3 contains 18 residues. V lost 0 bases, J lost 1 base, and 16 bases lay in between. Germline V gives CDR1 SGHNT, CDR2 YYREEE (reference sequence). The CDR3 region has the DNA TGTGCCAGCAGCTTGGAAGGAAGGGGGACGGTGAACACCGGGGAGCTGTTTTTT. The encoded protein is CASSLEGRGTVNTGELFF.

This clone was seen more than once but under ten times. The chain combines TRBV18 with TRBJ1-1; D gene ambiguous. V was trimmed by 0 bases and J by 5 bases, leaving 13 bases between them. In germline, CDR1 is KGHSH, CDR2 LQKENI. CDR3 length: 15 residues. CDR3 nucleotides: TGTGCCAGCTCACCACCGTCGAGGGAGAGGACTGAAGCTTTCTTT. Its protein is CASSPPSRERTEAFF.

The genes are TRBV4-1 and TRBJ1-2; D remains unclear. V was shortened by 1 base and J by 8 bases, with 8 bases between the two germline ends. Germline V CDR1 and CDR2: MGHRA, YSYEKL. This CDR3 region has 12 residues. The CDR3 loop reads CASSQGTVGYTF. The CDR3, as DNA: TGCGCCAGCAGCCAAGGAACAGTCGGCTACACCTTC.

The chain joins TRBV19 to TRBJ2-5; TRBD2 agrees at 8 bases. Germline CDR1 and CDR2: LNHDA and SQIVND (reference sequence). V dropped 5 bases and J dropped 1; count of bases not matched to a gene: 9. This CDR3 region has 16 residues. The CDR3 sequence: CASSGGLAGLQETQYF. The CDR3 nucleotides read TGTGCCAGTAGTGGAGGTCTAGCGGGCCTCCAAGAGACCCAGTACTTC.

This clone was picked up a small number of times. The chain joins TRBV30 to TRBJ2-1; 11 nucleotides agree with TRBD2. CDR1 is GTSNPN, CDR2 SVGIG, per germline (reference sequence). The CDR3 runs 14 residues. After removal of 0 bases from V and 8 bases from J, the junction contained 3 bases not matched to a gene. CDR3 coding DNA: TGTGCCTGGAGTGTACTAGCGGGAGATTATGAGCAGTTCTTC. Translating it yields CAWSVLAGDYEQFF.

This chain joins TRBV2 and TRBJ2-1; 7 bases fit TRBD1. The V and J ends lost 6 bases and 4 bases, in that order; junction bases with no gene match: 12. The CDR3 spans 16 residues. CDR1 and CDR2 from the germline V gene are SNHLY and FYNNEI. CDR3 residues: CASRGTDRSNYNEQFF. The DNA for the CDR3 is TGTGCCAGCAGAGGAACGGACAGGAGTAATTACAATGAGCAGTTCTTC.

The rearrangement joins TRBV30 to TRBJ1-2; unclear D gene. The CDR3 length is 14 residues. V lost 0 bases and J 4 bases, leaving 12 bases between the germline ends. Germline assignment: CDR1 GTSNPN and CDR2 SVGIG (reference sequence). DNA for the CDR3: TGTGCCTGGAGTGTACTAGCGGCCCGCTATGGCTACACCTTC. Translating gives CAWSVLAARYGYTF.

The chain couples TRBV6-6 to TRBJ2-3; D unresolved. The CDR3 has 16 amino acids. V dropped 6 bases and J dropped 3 bases, with 19 bases sitting between them. The germline CDR1 and CDR2 sequences are MNHNY and SVGAGI (reference sequence). For the CDR3, the DNA is TGTGCCAGCAGAACTTCATGGAGCGAACTAACAGATACGCAGTATTTT. It is translated as CASRTSWSELTDTQYF.

The chain carries TRBV7-2 and TRBJ1-2; TRBD1 is a possible D gene (5 bases). The CDR3 has 14 residues. Deletions cut 0 bases from V and 3 bases from J, with 8 bases between. Per germline, CDR1 SGHTA and CDR2 FQGNSA. CDR3 nucleotide sequence: TGTGCCAGCAGCTTAGCGCTAGGGGACTATGGCTACACCTTC. As protein: CASSLALGDYGYTF. Complete variable domain (other parts from reference TRBV7-2 and TRBJ1-2): GAGVSQSPSNKVTEKGKDVELRCDPISGHTALYWYRQSLGQGLEFLIYFQGNSAPDKSGLPSDRFSAERTGGSVSTLTIQRTQQEDSAVYLCASSLALGDYGYTFGSGTRLTVV.

The chain employs TRBV1 and TRBJ2-1; TRBD2 is taken as the D call from the table, unchecked against the DNA. TRBV1 is classified as a pseudogene. The CDR3 is 15 residues long. The CDR3 region has the DNA TGCACCAGCAGCGCGGGGGGCCCCTCCTACAATGAGCAGTTCTTC. Translated: CTSSAGGPSYNEQFF.

The CDR3 spells CASSQGPLQETQYF. DNA of the CDR3: TGCGCCAGCAGCCAGGGGCCGCTTCAAGAGACCCAGTACTTC. The chain has TRBV4-1 and TRBJ2-5; TRBD1 is a possible D gene (5 bases). V was clipped by 3 bases and J by 2 bases, with 10 bases between them. The CDR3 extends over 14 amino acids. Germline V lookup: CDR1 MGHRA, CDR2 YSYEKL.

The chain employs TRBV5-4 and TRBJ2-2; 7 bases align to TRBD2. Losses at the gene ends were 4 bases for V and 0 bases for J; bases not matched to a gene: 6. CDR1 is SGHNT, CDR2 YYREEE, per germline (reference sequence). The CDR3 is 16 residues long. CDR3 DNA: TGTGCCAGCAGCCGAGCGGGACCCGCGAACACCGGGGAGCTGTTTTTT. The encoded protein is CASSRAGPANTGELFF.

This sequence joins TRBV10-1 and TRBJ2-3; 9 bases are a match to TRBD2. Germline V gene lookup returns CDR1 WNHNN and CDR2 SYGVQD (reference sequence). The CDR3 loop spans 15 amino acids. The junction had 8 bases not matched to a gene; V was cut back by 4 bases and J by 6 bases. In DNA, the CDR3 is TGCGCCAGCAGTGTTAATAGCGGGAGTGCTGATACGCAGTATTTT. It specifies CASSVNSGSADTQYF.

The gene calls are TRBV7-2 and TRBJ2-5, with a possible D match to TRBD2 (6 bases). V lost 5 bases to trimming and J lost 2 bases, with 9 bases between them. The CDR3 loop spans 13 amino acids. CDR1 is SGHTA, CDR2 FQGNSA, per germline. Written as DNA, the CDR3 is TGTGCCAGCAGCCGCGGGATACAAGAGACCCAGTACTTC. As protein: CASSRGIQETQYF.

The V and J genes are TRBV25-1 and TRBJ2-7; 10 nucleotides align to TRBD2. V trimming: 4 bases; J trimming: 1 base; junction bases outside the gene matches: 7. The germline gives CDR1 MGHDK, CDR2 SYGVNS. The CDR3 totals 16 residues. The CDR3 nucleotides are TGTGCCAGCAGTGGACTAGCGGGCTTCATGTCCTACGAGCAGTACTTC. Its translation is CASSGLAGFMSYEQYF.

The V gene is TRBV5-6, the J gene TRBJ2-1; 7 bases fit TRBD1. CDR3 size: 14 residues. Germline CDR1 SGHDT, CDR2 YYEEEE. The V segment lost 2 bases and the J segment 6 bases; nucleotides outside the gene matches: 5. CDR3 in DNA: TGTGCCAGCAGCTTCTGGACAGGCAGCAATGAGCAGTTCTTC. It is translated as CASSFWTGSNEQFF.

This clone was counted between two and nine times. This chain links TRBV5-6 with TRBJ1-1; 9 bases are shared with TRBD1. Germline values: CDR1 SGHDT, CDR2 YYEEEE. The junction had 4 bases not matched to a gene; V was cut back by 7 bases and J by 3 bases. The CDR3 runs 13 residues. This CDR3 is CASHRDRDTEAFF. The CDR3, as DNA: TGTGCCAGCCATAGGGACAGGGACACTGAAGCTTTCTTT.

The V gene is TRBV27, the J gene TRBJ1-5; no clear D. The CDR3 totals 12 residues. From germline, CDR1 is MNHEY and CDR2 SMNVEV (reference sequence). V shed 6 bases and J shed 4 bases, with 7 bases lying between them. This CDR3 is CASRTRNQPQHF. CDR3 nucleotides: TGTGCCAGCAGGACCAGGAATCAGCCCCAGCATTTT.

The genes are TRBV9 and TRBJ2-1; 16 positions agree with TRBD2. CDR3 length equals 20 residues. CDR1 is SGDLS and CDR2 is YYNGEE in the germline V gene. Trimming removed 0 bases from V and 4 bases from J; junction bases left unmatched: 10. The CDR3 DNA reads as TGTGCCAGCAGCGTAGTTTCGGGACTAGCGGGAGGGGTTAAATACAATGAGCAGTTCTTC. Translation: CASSVVSGLAGGVKYNEQFF.

V is TRBV11-1 and J is TRBJ2-1; TRBD2 aligns across 7 bases. The CDR3 extends over 17 amino acids. In germline, CDR1 is SGHAT, CDR2 FQDESV (reference sequence). V gave up 5 bases and J gave up 3 bases; unmatched junction bases: 13. The CDR3 nucleotides are TGTGCCAGCAGCCTCGGCGGAGGCGGGAGCCGCTACAATGAGCAGTTCTTC. Translation gives CASSLGGGGSRYNEQFF.

This chain connects TRBV6-5 to TRBJ2-5, with a tentative D call TRBD2 (5 bases). TRBJ2-7 explains the end of the DNA better; the J call may be wrong. This CDR3 region has 12 residues. Germline V gene sequence: CDR1 MNHEY, CDR2 SVGAGI. CDR3 amino acids: CASTAGNYEQYF. The DNA of the CDR3 is TGTGCCAGCACCGCCGGGAACTACGAGCAGTACTTC.

The chain links TRBV11-2 to TRBJ1-2; D might be TRBD1 (5 bases). The V gene's germline CDR1 is SGHAT and CDR2 FQNNGV. The CDR3 spans 15 residues. Trimming cost V 8 bases and J 3 bases, with 19 bases left between them. The CDR3 here is CASLLTGGEDYGYTF. CDR3 sequence (DNA): TGTGCCAGCCTCCTAACCGGGGGGGAGGACTATGGCTACACCTTC.